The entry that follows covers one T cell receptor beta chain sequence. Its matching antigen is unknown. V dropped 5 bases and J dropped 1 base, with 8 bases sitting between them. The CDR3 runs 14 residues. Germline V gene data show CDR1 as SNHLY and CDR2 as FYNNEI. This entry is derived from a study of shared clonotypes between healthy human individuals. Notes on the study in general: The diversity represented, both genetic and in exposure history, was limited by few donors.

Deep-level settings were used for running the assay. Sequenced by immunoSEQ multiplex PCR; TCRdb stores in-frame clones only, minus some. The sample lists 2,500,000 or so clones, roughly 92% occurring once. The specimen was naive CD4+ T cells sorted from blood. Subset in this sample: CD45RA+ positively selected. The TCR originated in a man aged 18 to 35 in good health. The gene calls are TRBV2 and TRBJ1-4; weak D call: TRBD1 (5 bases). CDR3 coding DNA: TGTGCCAGCAGTATGGGGCGAACTAATGAAAAACTGTTTTTT. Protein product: CASSMGRTNEKLFF.